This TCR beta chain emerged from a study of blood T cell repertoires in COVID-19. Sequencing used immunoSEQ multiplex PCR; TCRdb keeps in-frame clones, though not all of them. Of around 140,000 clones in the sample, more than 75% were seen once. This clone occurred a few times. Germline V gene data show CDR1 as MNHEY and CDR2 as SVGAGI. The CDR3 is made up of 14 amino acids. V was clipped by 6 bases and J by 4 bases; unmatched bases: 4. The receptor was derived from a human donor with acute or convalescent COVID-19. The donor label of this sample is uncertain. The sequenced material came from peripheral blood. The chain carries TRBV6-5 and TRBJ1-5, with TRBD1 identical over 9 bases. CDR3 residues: CASRGTGTNQPQHF. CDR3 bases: TGTGCCAGCAGGGGGACAGGGACTAATCAGCCCCAGCATTTT.